The 13 T cell receptor beta chains below were found in one sample sequenced in a study of a mutant IDH1 vaccine in newly diagnosed glioma. TCRdb's table, derived via immunoSEQ multiplex PCR, lists solely in-frame clones and lacks some. This table holds approximately 50,000 clones, roughly four fifths found once. These receptors have no known antigen. Time point noted: week 47, end of study. Vaccination comprised doses that each held 300 ug of mutant IDH1 20-mer peptide, plus topical imiquimod. Source: PBMCs, taken from a glioma patient whose treatment included an IDH1 peptide vaccine. These receptors were obtained from a woman in her fifties or sixties with glioma.

In its sample, this clone was seen a few times. The CDR3, as DNA: TGTGCCAGCAGCTTATCAGGGAGCACAGATACGCAGTATTTT. Amino acid sequence: CASSLSGSTDTQYF. J is TRBJ2-3 and V is TRBV5-4, with a possible D match to TRBD1 (5 bases). Trimming removed 2 bases from V and 0 bases from J, with 7 bases in between. The CDR3 has 14 amino acids. Germline V gives CDR1 SGHNT, CDR2 YYREEE (reference sequence). Based on the CDR3 plus reference TRBV5-4 and TRBJ2-3, the full variable domain is ETGVTQSPTHLIKTRGQQVTLRCSSQSGHNTVSWYQQALGQGPQFIFQYYREEENGRGNFPPRFSGLQFPNYSSELNVNALELDDSALYLCASSLSGSTDTQYFGPGTRLTVL.

This clone was counted a few times. CDR3 protein: CSASNEQFF. The CDR3 DNA follows: TGCAGTGCTAGCAATGAGCAGTTCTTC. The rearrangement uses TRBV20-1 and TRBJ2-1; no clear D gene. Trimming removed 3 bases at V and 6 bases at J, with 0 bases between. Germline V gene data show CDR1 as DFQATT and CDR2 as SNEGSKA (reference sequence). The CDR3 spans 9 residues.

CDR3 in DNA: TGCGCCAGCAGCGCGACAGGGGTAGTAGCCGGGGAGCTGTTTTTT. This sequence encodes CASSATGVVAGELFF. The chain is built from TRBV5-1 and TRBJ2-2; 8 bases are a match to TRBD1. This CDR3 is 15 amino acids long. V was clipped by 4 bases and J by 6 bases; unmatched bases: 8. Germline V lookup: CDR1 SGHRS, CDR2 YFSETQ.

The rearrangement joins TRBV25-1 to TRBJ1-2; a weak D match, TRBD1 (5 bases). The CDR3 is 13 amino acids. Trimming stripped 3 bases from V and 1 base from J, with 6 bases between. CDR1 and CDR2 from the germline V gene are MGHDK and SYGVNS. CDR3 coding DNA: TGTGCCAGCAGTGAGGGGGGTAACTATGGCTACACCTTC. Protein sequence: CASSEGGNYGYTF.

The chain is built from TRBV6-5 and TRBJ1-1, with 9 nucleotides matching TRBD1. V dropped 6 bases and J dropped 1; count of bases not matched to a gene: 6. The CDR3 loop spans 15 amino acids. CDR1 MNHEY and CDR2 SVGAGI come from the germline V gene. The CDR3 nucleotides read TGTGCCAGCAGGGACAGGGGCCTAGAGAACACTGAAGCTTTCTTT. Translating it yields CASRDRGLENTEAFF.

The chain is built from TRBV13 and TRBJ1-1; 7 positions match TRBD1. J gave up 0 bases and V 6 bases, and 10 bases lay outside the gene matches. Looked up from germline, CDR1 is PRHDT and CDR2 is FYEKMQ (reference sequence). This CDR3 has 16 residues. The CDR3 nucleotides read TGTGCCAGCAGGGATGACAGGGAGGGGATGAACACTGAAGCTTTCTTT. Translating gives CASRDDREGMNTEAFF.

The CDR3 reads CASSRLGGLYEQYF. CDR3 DNA sequence: TGTGCCAGCAGCCGACTCGGGGGGCTCTACGAGCAGTACTTC. The rearrangement joins TRBV5-4 to TRBJ2-7; D is possibly TRBD2 (7 bases). V was cut by 4 bases and J by 3 bases, with 14 bases left in between. The CDR3 covers 14 residues. Germline values: CDR1 SGHNT, CDR2 YYREEE (reference sequence).

This clone was recorded a few times. This chain connects TRBV19 to TRBJ1-1; no definite D call. CDR1 and CDR2 (germline): LNHDA, SQIVND (reference sequence). The CDR3 contains 12 residues. V was clipped by 6 bases and J by 1 base, with 6 bases between them. The CDR3: CASRPTNTEAFF. CDR3 nucleotides: TGTGCCAGTAGACCTACGAACACTGAAGCTTTCTTT.

A single count supports this clone. The rearrangement links TRBV4-3 to TRBJ2-2; 9 bases match TRBD1. The CDR3 loop spans 17 amino acids. From germline, CDR1 is LGHNA and CDR2 YSLEER. V lost 4 bases to trimming and J lost 4 bases; unmatched junction nucleotides: 10. The CDR3 region is CASSLRAGQGGTGELFF. For the CDR3, the DNA is TGCGCCAGCAGCCTCAGGGCGGGACAGGGAGGCACCGGGGAGCTGTTTTTT.

The genes are TRBV6-1 and TRBJ1-2; a possible D gene is TRBD1 (6 bases). V was clipped by 2 bases and J by 2 bases, with 12 bases between them. This CDR3 is 15 amino acids long. CDR1 is MNHNS and CDR2 is SASEGT in the germline V gene. The CDR3 DNA reads as TGTGCCAGCAGTGAAATGGCAGGGGCCAACTATGGCTACACCTTC. It yields the protein CASSEMAGANYGYTF.

This chain connects TRBV10-3 to TRBJ2-3; a possible D gene is TRBD1 (7 bases). Looked up from germline, CDR1 is ENHRY and CDR2 is SYGVKD. The CDR3 contains 16 residues. V was trimmed by 4 bases and J by 1 base, leaving 15 bases between them. CDR3: CAISASDREGTDTQYF. CDR3 nucleotide sequence: TGTGCCATCAGTGCCAGTGACAGGGAGGGCACAGATACGCAGTATTTT.

The rearrangement uses TRBV18 and TRBJ2-7; 11 bases line up with TRBD2. Losses at the gene ends were 3 bases for V and 2 bases for J; bases not matched to a gene: 0. The CDR3 totals 14 residues. Germline CDR1 and CDR2: KGHSH and LQKENI. The CDR3, as DNA: TGTGCCAGCTCACCTAGCGGGGGGGCCTACGAGCAGTACTTC. Its translation: CASSPSGGAYEQYF.

V and J are TRBV29-1 and TRBJ2-5, with 9 bases that match TRBD1. The V gene's germline CDR1 is SQVTM and CDR2 ANQGSEA. Losses at the gene ends were 6 bases for V and 5 bases for J; bases not matched to a gene: 13. This CDR3 is 15 amino acids long. The CDR3 is CSVDPGQGQWETQYF. The CDR3 bases are TGCAGCGTAGACCCGGGACAGGGCCAGTGGGAGACCCAGTACTTC.